This T cell receptor beta chain was identified during a study of T cell responses to AZD1222 COVID-19 vaccine. Background on the study: It was second doses at about 4 or about 12 weeks that were pooled. Overall study results and limits: Among AZD1222 vaccinees, only six were seropositive at baseline. Per reports, nearly half of all spike-specific TCRs target regions that are unmutated in variants.

V was pared by 6 bases and J by 6 bases, with 8 bases of the junction left unmatched. CDR3 length: 15 residues. From germline, CDR1 is ENHRY and CDR2 SYGVKD. TCRdb's copy holds only in-frame clones and misses some; the assay was immunoSEQ multiplex PCR. The top ten clones hold 7.5% of a sample with approximately 92,000 clones, over 80% of them seen once. Worth noting for this clone: Its antigen is as yet unknown.

The sequence came from an adult in good health. This specimen consisted of peripheral blood, obtained on day 0 of AZD1222 vaccination. The rearrangement links TRBV10-3 to TRBJ1-5; 10 bases fit TRBD1. The CDR3 protein is CAIREGTGEGQPQHF. The CDR3 DNA reads TGTGCCATCAGAGAAGGGACAGGGGAAGGTCAGCCCCAGCATTTT.